A single sample is the source of the 5 T cell receptor beta chains below, sequenced in a study of T cell changes during pregnancy in multiple sclerosis. Using immunoSEQ multiplex PCR, the repertoire was profiled, and TCRdb retains in-frame clones only, with some absent. Of roughly 64,000 clones in the sample, around 90% were seen once. The sample in question was peripheral blood, obtained in the third trimester of pregnancy. The receptors derive from a female donor in good health, enrolled as a control in a pregnancy study.

Here the CDR3 reads CAGGDGYQETQYF. CDR3 in DNA: TGTGCCGGAGGGGACGGATACCAAGAGACCCAGTACTTC. The V and J genes are TRBV2 and TRBJ2-5, with D possibly TRBD2 on 6 matching bases. CDR3 length: 13 amino acids. Trimming took 11 bases from V and 0 from J, leaving 13 bases between them. CDR1 SNHLY and CDR2 FYNNEI come from the germline V gene.

This sequence joins TRBV7-2 and TRBJ2-7; TRBD2 matches at 10 bases. This CDR3 is built from 18 residues. The germline V gene has CDR1 SGHTA and CDR2 FQGNSA. The junction had 17 bases not matched to a gene; V was cut back by 5 bases and J by 4 bases. The CDR3 DNA sequence: TGTGCCAGCAGCCCAAAACTAGGGCTAGCGGGAGTTGGGTACGAGCAGTACTTC. This translates into CASSPKLGLAGVGYEQYF.

The V and J genes are TRBV10-1 and TRBJ1-1, with 8 bases matching TRBD1. V shed 6 bases and J 4 bases; nucleotides not matched to a gene: 4. CDR1 is WNHNN, CDR2 SYGVQD, per germline (reference sequence). This CDR3 has 13 residues. The CDR3 is CASSETGGTEAFF. The DNA for the CDR3 is TGCGCCAGCAGCGAAACAGGGGGCACTGAAGCTTTCTTT.

The CDR3 is CASRGAYEQYF. The CDR3, as DNA: TGTGCCAGCCGGGGGGCCTACGAGCAGTACTTC. The chain links TRBV7-9 to TRBJ2-7; 7 nucleotides align to TRBD2. The J segment lost 2 bases and the V segment lost 8 bases, leaving 0 bases of the junction unmatched. This CDR3 is 11 amino acids long. Looked up from germline, CDR1 is SEHNR and CDR2 is FQNEAQ (reference sequence).

The V and J genes are TRBV6-1 and TRBJ2-1, with D tentatively TRBD1 (5 bases). Trimming took 1 base from V and 6 from J, leaving 13 bases between them. The CDR3 extends over 15 amino acids. Germline CDR1 MNHNS, CDR2 SASEGT. The CDR3 DNA reads as TGTGCCAGCAGTGAAGGAGGACACGGAAGCAATGAGCAGTTCTTC. Translating it yields CASSEGGHGSNEQFF.